These 17 T cell receptor beta chains originate from one sample sequenced in a study of T cells in Graves' hyperthyroidism and ophthalmopathy. RNA transcripts provided the source from which TCR beta CDR3 regions were amplified. The HTBI set primed first-round TCR CDR3 RT-PCR. TCRdb analysed the multiplex PCR reads with MiXCR anew, one entry per CDR3 protein. The table includes approximately 400,000 distinct CDR3 sequences, about 15% detected once. Specimen: blood. Receptors were obtained from a woman aged 25 to 39 with Graves' hyperthyroidism.

V gene TRBV7-9 combines with J gene TRBJ2-5, with D hard to call. This CDR3 comprises 14 residues. Deletions cut 8 bases from V and 6 bases from J, with 19 bases between. The germline CDR1 and CDR2 sequences are SEHNR and FQNEAQ (reference sequence). CDR3 protein: CASRLGEIIKTQYF. The DNA of the CDR3 is TGTGCCAGCCGTCTGGGCGAGATCATCAAGACCCAGTACTTC.

This clonotype occurred many times. V and J are TRBV4-1 and TRBJ2-5, with D hard to call. Germline-derived CDR1 and CDR2 are MGHRA and YSYEKL. CDR3 size: 15 residues. Trimming stripped 0 bases from V and 3 bases from J, with 11 bases between. The CDR3 is CASSQELTSEETQYF. The DNA of the CDR3 is TGCGCCAGCAGCCAAGAGTTGACCTCCGAAGAGACCCAGTACTTC.

This clonotype was found a few times. This chain joins TRBV12-3 or TRBV12-4 and TRBJ1-6; unclear D gene. V lost 5 bases to trimming and J lost 7 bases, with 18 bases between them. The CDR3 sequence is 16 residues long. The DNA for the CDR3 is TGTGCCAGCAGTCCCTTGAGAGGGCCAACCAATTCACCCCTCCACTTT. Its protein is CASSPLRGPTNSPLHF.

This clonotype was counted a few times. V gene TRBV9 combines with J gene TRBJ2-2; D tentatively fits TRBD1 or TRBD2 (7 bases each). CDR1 and CDR2 from the germline V gene are SGDLS and YYNGEE. Deletions cut 4 bases from V and 5 bases from J, with 12 bases between. The CDR3 totals 14 residues. The CDR3 sequence is CASSPGGVTGELFF. CDR3 in DNA: TGTGCCAGCAGCCCAGGGGGGGTGACCGGGGAGCTGTTTTTT.

V is TRBV7-9 and J is TRBJ2-1; D not certain. Per the germline V gene, CDR1 is SEHNR and CDR2 is FQNEAQ (reference sequence). With 3 bases removed from V and 4 bases from J, the gap between germline ends came to 13 bases. The CDR3 consists of 15 residues. As DNA, the CDR3 is TGTGCCAGCAGCTTTCGAGGAGACTTATACAATGAGCAGTTCTTC. This gives the protein CASSFRGDLYNEQFF.

V is TRBV15 and J is TRBJ2-3; TRBD2 might be the D (6 bases). Germline V CDR1 and CDR2: LNHNV, YYDKDF (reference sequence). The CDR3 loop spans 14 amino acids. V lost 5 bases and J lost 2, with 11 bases in between. CDR3 sequence (DNA): TGTGCCACCAGCGGCGGGGATTTCACAGATACGCAGTATTTT. Its protein is CATSGGDFTDTQYF.

This clonotype was counted a few times. The V call is TRBV7-8, the J call TRBJ2-1; maybe TRBD2 (5 bases). Germline loops: CDR1 SGHVS, CDR2 FQNEAQ. V was clipped by 1 base and J by 10 bases, with 11 bases between them. The CDR3 is 13 amino acids. The DNA of the CDR3 is TGTGCCAGCAGCTTAGACCTAGCCTGGGAGCAGTTCTTC. It specifies CASSLDLAWEQFF.

This clonotype was found many times. The chain is built from TRBV12-3 or TRBV12-4 and TRBJ2-1; possibly TRBD2 for D (6 bases). The CDR3 consists of 18 residues. V was clipped by 7 bases and J by 2 bases, with 24 bases between them. CDR3 DNA sequence: TGTGCCAGCATGCGGGGCTTCTATTTTTTAGGGGCCTACAATGAGCAGTTCTTC. Amino acid sequence: CASMRGFYFLGAYNEQFF.

This clonotype was recorded at least ten times. The chain uses TRBV7-2 and TRBJ2-7; the match to TRBD2 covers 9 bases. Losses at the gene ends were 2 bases for V and 0 bases for J; bases not matched to a gene: 8. Germline values: CDR1 SGHTA, CDR2 FQGNSA. The CDR3 runs to 17 residues. The CDR3 is CASSLRIAGGSSYEQYF. CDR3 DNA sequence: TGTGCCAGCAGCTTACGGATTGCGGGAGGGAGCTCCTACGAGCAGTACTTC.

This clonotype was counted ten times or more. J is TRBJ2-7 and V is TRBV12-3 or TRBV12-4; 8 bases fit TRBD1. V lost 4 bases, J lost 3 bases, and 5 bases stayed unmatched. There are 14 residues in the CDR3. The CDR3 loop is CASSSGTGIYEQYF. The CDR3 DNA reads as TGTGCCAGCAGTTCCGGGACAGGAATCTACGAGCAGTACTTC.

In this sample, this clonotype turned up once. This chain uses TRBV5-1 with TRBJ1-6, with D hard to call. Trimming pared 5 bases from V and 10 bases from J, leaving 13 bases between. The CDR3 totals 13 residues. Germline assignment: CDR1 SGHRS and CDR2 YFSETQ. The CDR3 DNA reads TGCGCCAGCAGTGAGTTGGACGGGTCACCCCTCCACTTT. Translated: CASSELDGSPLHF.

The V and J genes are TRBV28 and TRBJ2-1, with D possibly matching TRBD1 (6 bases). CDR3 size: 14 residues. CDR1 and CDR2 from the germline V gene are MDHEN and SYDVKM. The germline V and J ends were trimmed by 4 bases and 8 bases, with 15 bases remaining between them. Written as DNA, the CDR3 is TGTGCCAGCAGTTCTCTCGGGACAATCGATGAGCAGTTCTTC. The encoded protein is CASSSLGTIDEQFF.

The V and J genes are TRBV19 and TRBJ1-1, with 7 bases fitting TRBD1. In germline, CDR1 is LNHDA, CDR2 SQIVND (reference sequence). J lost 2 bases, V lost 7 bases, and 19 bases had no gene match. The CDR3 spans 18 residues. This chain's CDR3 is CASITYSGKGGLNTEAFF. CDR3 DNA: TGTGCCAGTATCACGTATAGCGGTAAAGGGGGCCTTAACACTGAAGCTTTCTTT.

This clonotype was recorded at least ten times. The chain links TRBV12-3 or TRBV12-4 to TRBJ2-4; 7 positions agree with TRBD2. The V and J ends lost 3 bases and 0 bases, in that order; junction bases with no gene match: 5. The CDR3 totals 16 residues. CDR3 in DNA: TGTGCCAGCAGTTTTGGGGGGGGTCGAGCCAAAAACATTCAGTACTTC. This codes for CASSFGGGRAKNIQYF.

This clonotype has at least ten counts. J is TRBJ2-3 and V is TRBV11-3, with D possibly being TRBD1 or TRBD2 (5 bases each). V gave up 3 bases and J gave up 2 bases, with 12 bases separating them. Germline V lookup: CDR1 SGHNT, CDR2 YENEEA. The CDR3 sequence is 15 residues long. CDR3 nucleotide sequence: TGTGCCAGCAGCTTGGGGCTAGCCCCCACAGATACGCAGTATTTT. This gives the protein CASSLGLAPTDTQYF.

V and J are TRBV20-1 and TRBJ2-3, with TRBD2 identical over 7 bases. The CDR3 has 15 amino acids. Trimming cost V 1 base and J 7 bases; bases outside gene matches: 11. Per the germline V gene, CDR1 is DFQATT and CDR2 is SNEGSKA (reference sequence). CDR3 nucleotide sequence: TGCAGTGCTAGAGCCCCCGCTAGCGGCGGGAATACGCAGTATTTT. Its translation is CSARAPASGGNTQYF.

This clonotype was seen ten or more times. The chain links TRBV28 to TRBJ2-7; TRBD2 agrees at 8 bases. Germline V gives CDR1 MDHEN, CDR2 SYDVKM. The CDR3 runs 13 residues. V was pared by 5 bases and J by 6 bases, with 6 bases of the junction left unmatched. The CDR3, as DNA: TGTGCCAGCAGTGCCCCCGGGAGGGGCGAGCAGTACTTC. It is translated as CASSAPGRGEQYF.